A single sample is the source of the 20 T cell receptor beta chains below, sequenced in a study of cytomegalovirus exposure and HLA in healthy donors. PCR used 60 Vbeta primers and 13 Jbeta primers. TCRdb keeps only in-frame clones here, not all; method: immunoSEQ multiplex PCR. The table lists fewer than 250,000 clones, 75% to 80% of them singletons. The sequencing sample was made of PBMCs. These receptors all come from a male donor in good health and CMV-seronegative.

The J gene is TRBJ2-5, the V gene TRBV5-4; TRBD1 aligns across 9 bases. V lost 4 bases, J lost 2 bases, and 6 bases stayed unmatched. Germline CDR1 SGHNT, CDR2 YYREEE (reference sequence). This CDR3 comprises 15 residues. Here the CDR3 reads CASSPGTGPQETQYF. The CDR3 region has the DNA TGTGCCAGCAGCCCCGGGACAGGGCCGCAAGAGACCCAGTACTTC.

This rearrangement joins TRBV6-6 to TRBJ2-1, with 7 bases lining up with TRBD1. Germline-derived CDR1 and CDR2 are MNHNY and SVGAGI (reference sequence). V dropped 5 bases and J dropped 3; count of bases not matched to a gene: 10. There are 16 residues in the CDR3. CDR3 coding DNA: TGTGCCAGCAGTCGGTATAGGGACAGAGTCTACAATGAGCAGTTCTTC. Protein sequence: CASSRYRDRVYNEQFF.

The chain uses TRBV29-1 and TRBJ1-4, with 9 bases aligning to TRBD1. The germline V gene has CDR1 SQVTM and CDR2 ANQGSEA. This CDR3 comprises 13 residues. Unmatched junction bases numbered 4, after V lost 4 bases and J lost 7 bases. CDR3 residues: CSVARQGGEKLFF. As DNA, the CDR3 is TGCAGCGTTGCCCGACAGGGGGGTGAAAAACTGTTTTTT.

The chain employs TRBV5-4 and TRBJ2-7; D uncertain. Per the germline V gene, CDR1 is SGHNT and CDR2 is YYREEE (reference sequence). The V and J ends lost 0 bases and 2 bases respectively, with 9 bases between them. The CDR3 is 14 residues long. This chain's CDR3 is CASSLAKLPYEQYF. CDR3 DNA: TGTGCCAGCAGCTTGGCTAAGCTCCCCTACGAGCAGTACTTC.

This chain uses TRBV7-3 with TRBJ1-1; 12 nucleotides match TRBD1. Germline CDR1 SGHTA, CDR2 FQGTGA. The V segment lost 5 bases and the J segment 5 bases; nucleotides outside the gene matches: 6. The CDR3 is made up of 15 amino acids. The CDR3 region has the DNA TGTGCCAGCAGCACGGGGGACAGGGGGCAAACTGAAGCTTTCTTT. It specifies CASSTGDRGQTEAFF.

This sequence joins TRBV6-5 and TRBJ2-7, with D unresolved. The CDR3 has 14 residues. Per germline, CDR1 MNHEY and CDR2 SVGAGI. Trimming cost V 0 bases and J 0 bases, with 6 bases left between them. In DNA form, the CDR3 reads TGTGCCAGCAGTTACTCGTACAGCTCCTACGAGCAGTACTTC. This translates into CASSYSYSSYEQYF.

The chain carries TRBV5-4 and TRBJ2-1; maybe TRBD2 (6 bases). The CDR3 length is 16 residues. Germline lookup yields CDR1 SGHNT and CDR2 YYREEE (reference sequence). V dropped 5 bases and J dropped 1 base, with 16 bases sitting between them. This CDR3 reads CASSRVGGTSYNEQFF. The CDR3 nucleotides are TGTGCCAGCAGTCGGGTGGGGGGTACTTCCTACAATGAGCAGTTCTTC.

The CDR3 sequence is CASRAGIRSGYTF. CDR3 DNA: TGTGCCAGCAGAGCCGGGATACGAAGTGGCTACACCTTC. The chain carries TRBV27 and TRBJ1-2; D remains unclear. CDR1 is MNHEY, CDR2 SMNVEV, per germline (reference sequence). With 6 bases removed from V and 7 bases from J, the gap between germline ends came to 15 bases. The CDR3 has 13 amino acids.

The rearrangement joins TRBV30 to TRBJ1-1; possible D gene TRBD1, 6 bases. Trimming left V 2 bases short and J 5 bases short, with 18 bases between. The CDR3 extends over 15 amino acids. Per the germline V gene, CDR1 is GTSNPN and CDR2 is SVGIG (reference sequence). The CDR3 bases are TGTGCCTGGAGTTCGGTAGGACAGAGGGTTACTGAAGCTTTCTTT. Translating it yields CAWSSVGQRVTEAFF.

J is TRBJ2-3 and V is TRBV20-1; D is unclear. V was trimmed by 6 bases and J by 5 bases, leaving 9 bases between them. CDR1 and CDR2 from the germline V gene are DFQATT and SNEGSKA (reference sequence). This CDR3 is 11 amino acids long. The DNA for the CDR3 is TGCAGTGCCAATCACGGAGATACGCAGTATTTT. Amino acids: CSANHGDTQYF.

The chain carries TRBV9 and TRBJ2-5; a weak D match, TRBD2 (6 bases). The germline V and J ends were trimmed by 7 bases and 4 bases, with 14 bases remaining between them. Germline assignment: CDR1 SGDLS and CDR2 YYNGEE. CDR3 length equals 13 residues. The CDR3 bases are TGTGCCAGCTCACAAATCGGGGGAGAGACCCAGTACTTC. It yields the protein CASSQIGGETQYF.

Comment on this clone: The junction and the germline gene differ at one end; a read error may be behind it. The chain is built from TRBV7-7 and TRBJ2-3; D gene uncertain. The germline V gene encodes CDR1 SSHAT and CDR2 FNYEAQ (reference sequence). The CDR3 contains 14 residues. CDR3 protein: CASSLGRVGDTQYF. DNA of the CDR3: TGTGCTAGCAGCTTAGGCCGAGTTGGAGATACGCAGTATTTT.

In nucleotides, the CDR3 is TGCAGCGCCATAGACAGGGACTCCTATGGCTACACCTTC. Amino acid sequence: CSAIDRDSYGYTF. The chain uses TRBV29-1 and TRBJ1-2, with 7 bases that match TRBD1. Germline assignment: CDR1 SQVTM and CDR2 ANQGSEA. The CDR3 is 13 residues long. V lost 7 bases and J lost 4; bases outside the gene matches: 9.

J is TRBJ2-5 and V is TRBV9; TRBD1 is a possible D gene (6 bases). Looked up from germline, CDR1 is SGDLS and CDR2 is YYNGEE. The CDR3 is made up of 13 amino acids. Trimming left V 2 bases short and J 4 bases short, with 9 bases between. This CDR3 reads CASSVGALETQYF. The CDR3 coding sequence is TGTGCCAGCAGCGTGGGGGCCTTAGAGACCCAGTACTTC.

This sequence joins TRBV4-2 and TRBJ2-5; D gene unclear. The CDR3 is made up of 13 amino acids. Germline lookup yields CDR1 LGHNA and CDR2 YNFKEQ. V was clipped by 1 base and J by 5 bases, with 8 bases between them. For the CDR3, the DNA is TGTGCCAGCAGCCAAGTAGCATCGGAGACCCAGTACTTC. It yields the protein CASSQVASETQYF.

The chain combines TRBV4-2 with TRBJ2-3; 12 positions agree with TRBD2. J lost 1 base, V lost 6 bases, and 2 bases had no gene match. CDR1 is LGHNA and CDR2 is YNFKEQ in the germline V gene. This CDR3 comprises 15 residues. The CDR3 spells CASRRTSGGTDTQYF. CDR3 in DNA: TGTGCCAGCAGGCGGACTAGCGGGGGCACAGATACGCAGTATTTT.

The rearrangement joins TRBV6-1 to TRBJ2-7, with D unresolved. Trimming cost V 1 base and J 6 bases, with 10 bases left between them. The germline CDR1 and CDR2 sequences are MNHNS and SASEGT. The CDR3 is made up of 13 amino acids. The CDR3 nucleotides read TGTGCCAGCAGTGAAGATCCCTCTCGCGAGCAGTACTTC. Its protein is CASSEDPSREQYF.

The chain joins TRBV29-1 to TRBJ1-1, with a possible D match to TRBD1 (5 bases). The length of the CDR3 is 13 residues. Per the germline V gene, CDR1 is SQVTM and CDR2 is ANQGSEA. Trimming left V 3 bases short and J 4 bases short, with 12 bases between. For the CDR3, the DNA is TGCAGCGTTGACTTCGGGGGGGGCACTGAAGCTTTCTTT. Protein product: CSVDFGGGTEAFF. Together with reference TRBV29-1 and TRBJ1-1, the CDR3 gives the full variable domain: SAVISQKPSRDICQRGTSLTIQCQVDSQVTMMFWYRQQPGQSLTLIATANQGSEATYESGFVIDKFPISRPNLTFSTLTVSNMSPEDSSIYLCSVDFGGGTEAFFGQGTRLTVV.

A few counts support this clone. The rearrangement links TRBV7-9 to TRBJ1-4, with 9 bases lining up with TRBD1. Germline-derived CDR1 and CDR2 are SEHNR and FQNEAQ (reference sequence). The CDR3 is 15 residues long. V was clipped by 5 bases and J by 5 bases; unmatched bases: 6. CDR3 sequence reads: CASSAGTGRNEKLFF. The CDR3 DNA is TGTGCCAGCAGCGCGGGGACAGGGAGAAATGAAAAACTGTTTTTT.

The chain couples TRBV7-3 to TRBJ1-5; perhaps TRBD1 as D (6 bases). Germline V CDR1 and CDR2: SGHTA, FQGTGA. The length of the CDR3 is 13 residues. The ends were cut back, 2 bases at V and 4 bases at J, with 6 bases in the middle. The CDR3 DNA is TGTGCCAGCAGCTTACAGGGGAATCAGCCCCAGCATTTT. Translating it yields CASSLQGNQPQHF.